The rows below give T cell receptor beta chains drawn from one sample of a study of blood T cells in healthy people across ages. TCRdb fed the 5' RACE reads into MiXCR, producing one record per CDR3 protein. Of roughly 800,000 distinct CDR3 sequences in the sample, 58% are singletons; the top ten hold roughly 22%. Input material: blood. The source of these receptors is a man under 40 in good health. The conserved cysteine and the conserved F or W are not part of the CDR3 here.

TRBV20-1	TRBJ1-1	SVLSARKNTEAF
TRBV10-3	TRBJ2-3	AISESAGPRAGADTQY
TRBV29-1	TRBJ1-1	SVLGQINTEAF
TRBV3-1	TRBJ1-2	ASSQGFGDYGYT
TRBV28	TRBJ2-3	ASSLGGTGDLGNTQY
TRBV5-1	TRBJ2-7	ASRVAGAYEQY
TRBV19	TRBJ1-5	ASSREDRADQPQH
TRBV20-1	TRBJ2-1	SARSIDEQF
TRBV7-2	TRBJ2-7	ASSWDDYEQY
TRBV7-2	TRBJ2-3	ASSLGAGDRGTQY
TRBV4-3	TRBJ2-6	ASSQTINSGANVLT
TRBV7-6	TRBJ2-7	ASSTGNSYEQY
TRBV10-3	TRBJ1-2	ATSPPNRDLSGYT
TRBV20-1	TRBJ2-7	SASRASPYEQY
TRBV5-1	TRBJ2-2	ASSSTRGPGTGELF
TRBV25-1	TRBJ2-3	ASIGGMSTDTQY
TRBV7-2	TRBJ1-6	ASCHRQRNSPLH
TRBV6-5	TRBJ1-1	ASSDLAGVNTEAF
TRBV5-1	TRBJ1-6	ASSPTGQGVLGSPLH
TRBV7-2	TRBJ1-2	ASSARAGEPSAGYGYT
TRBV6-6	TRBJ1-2	ASSSPGGGYT
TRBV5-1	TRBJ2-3	ASNSGSTDTQY
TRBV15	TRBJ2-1	ATSTTGRGLYEQF
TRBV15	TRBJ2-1	ATSRAPLGEQF
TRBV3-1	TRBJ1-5	ASSPSGVRWQPQH
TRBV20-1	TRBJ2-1	SATPPGLGFHEQF
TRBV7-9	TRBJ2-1	ASSVISGRSEF
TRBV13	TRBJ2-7	ASSFGQGSYEQY
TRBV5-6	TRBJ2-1	ASSWPASGNEQF
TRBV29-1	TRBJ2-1	SVSKQGLGNEQF
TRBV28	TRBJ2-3	ASSPQGSTDTQY
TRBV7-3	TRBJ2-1	ASSLSGRPSYNEQF
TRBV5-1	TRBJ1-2	ASGQGGEYGYT
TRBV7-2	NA	ASSLTTSGPYEQY
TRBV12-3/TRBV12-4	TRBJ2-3	ASSSPGTPLTQY
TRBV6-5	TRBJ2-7	ASSYEVGGYEQY